Listed below are T cell receptor beta chains from one sample, sequenced in a study of blood T cell repertoires in COVID-19. Some clones are missing from TCRdb's copy, which holds only in-frame ones; the method was immunoSEQ multiplex PCR. The sample records 99,000 or so clones, 75% to 90% being singletons. The sample consisted of peripheral blood. All receptors come from a man aged 55 to 70 with acute or convalescent COVID-19. Each CDR3 is given with its conserved first and last residue. Each record gives: V gene, D gene, J gene, clone size, CDR3 protein, CDR3 DNA. The D gene is left open where the match is weak. Only some rows state a clone size, as once, few, many or a class for expanded clones.

V: TRBV6-5; D: -; J: TRBJ1-1; size: -; CDR3: CASNGHGRNTEAFF; DNA: TGTGCCAGCAATGGACACGGGAGGAACACTGAAGCTTTCTTT
V: TRBV19; D: -; J: TRBJ1-6; size: -; CDR3: CASRNRDSPLHF; DNA: TGTGCCAGCCGTAACAGGGATTCACCCCTCCACTTT
V: TRBV30; D: -; J: TRBJ1-1; size: -; CDR3: CAWSVEQYTEAFF; DNA: TGTGCCTGGAGTGTAGAACAGTACACTGAAGCTTTCTTT
V: TRBV18; D: TRBD1; J: TRBJ2-5; size: -; CDR3: CASSTRQGETQYF; DNA: TGTGCCAGCTCAACCCGACAGGGAGAGACCCAGTACTTC
V: TRBV5-4; D: -; J: TRBJ1-1; size: many; CDR3: CASSLRARSEAFF; DNA: TGTGCCAGCAGCTTGAGAGCACGATCTGAAGCTTTCTTT
V: TRBV7-8; D: -; J: TRBJ2-2; size: -; CDR3: CASSLGGNTGELFF; DNA: TGTGCCAGCAGCTTAGGAGGGAACACCGGGGAGCTGTTTTTT
V: TRBV4-3; D: -; J: TRBJ1-6; size: -; CDR3: CASSQGRESPLLNSPLHF; DNA: TGCGCCAGCAGCCAAGGACGGGAGAGCCCTTTATTGAATTCACCCCTCCACTTT
V: TRBV3-1/TRBV3-2; D: -; J: TRBJ2-1; size: -; CDR3: CASSQPRTGPGGRLYNEQFF; DNA: TGTGCCAGCAGCCAGCCTAGGACAGGGCCGGGGGGCCGCTTATACAATGAGCAGTTCTTC
V: TRBV2; D: TRBD2; J: TRBJ2-5; size: -; CDR3: CASKNRLAGGETQYF; DNA: TGTGCCAGCAAGAACCGACTAGCGGGAGGGGAGACCCAGTACTTC
V: TRBV10-3; D: TRBD1; J: TRBJ2-1; size: few; CDR3: CAISPGQNFNEQFF; DNA: TGTGCCATCAGTCCGGGACAGAATTTTAATGAGCAGTTCTTC
V: TRBV29-1; D: -; J: TRBJ1-2; size: -; CDR3: CSVAQYGYTF; DNA: TGCAGCGTTGCCCAATATGGCTACACCTTC
V: TRBV5-1; D: TRBD1; J: TRBJ2-1; size: -; CDR3: CASSLSRQGMTFF; DNA: TGCGCCAGCAGCCTGTCTCGACAGGGAATGACGTTCTTC
V: TRBV11-2; D: -; J: TRBJ2-3; size: -; CDR3: CASSLRRLSGGRTDTQYF; DNA: TGTGCCAGCAGCTTACGTCGGCTCTCTGGCGGTCGCACAGATACGCAGTATTTT
V: TRBV24-1; D: TRBD1; J: TRBJ1-2; size: -; CDR3: CATSPGTGVYGYTF; DNA: TGTGCCACCTCCCCCGGGACAGGGGTCTATGGCTACACCTTC
V: TRBV5-1; D: -; J: TRBJ1-6; size: -; CDR3: CASSLERGGGSPLHF; DNA: TGCGCCAGCAGCTTAGAACGCGGGGGGGGTTCACCCCTCCACTTT
V: TRBV29-1; D: TRBD1; J: TRBJ2-5; size: -; CDR3: CSVEEGRTGGAWETQYF; DNA: TGCAGCGTTGAAGAAGGTCGGACAGGGGGCGCGTGGGAGACCCAGTACTTC
V: TRBV18; D: TRBD2; J: TRBJ2-5; size: -; CDR3: CASSPWSAGGQETQYF; DNA: TGTGCCAGCTCACCCTGGTCGGCGGGAGGGCAAGAGACCCAGTACTTC
V: TRBV5-4; D: TRBD2; J: TRBJ2-4; size: -; CDR3: CASSGDGGEGKNIQYF; DNA: TGTGCCAGCAGCGGTGACGGGGGGGAAGGCAAAAACATTCAGTACTTC
V: TRBV6-2/TRBV6-3; D: TRBD2; J: TRBJ2-2; size: -; CDR3: CASSYRRLAGDTGELFF; DNA: TGTGCCAGCAGTTACAGGCGACTAGCGGGAGACACCGGGGAGCTGTTTTTT
V: TRBV18; D: -; J: TRBJ1-1; size: -; CDR3: CASSPPPGLNTEAFF; DNA: TGTGCCAGCTCACCACCCCCGGGATTGAACACTGAAGCTTTCTTT
V: TRBV3-1/TRBV3-2; D: -; J: TRBJ1-1; size: once; CDR3: CASSQVRGGAFF; DNA: TGTGCCAGCAGCCAAGTTAGGGGGGGAGCTTTCTTT
V: TRBV5-1; D: -; J: TRBJ2-5; size: -; CDR3: CASSRDTKETQYF; DNA: TGCGCCAGCAGCAGGGACACCAAAGAGACCCAGTACTTC
V: TRBV27; D: TRBD1; J: TRBJ1-5; size: -; CDR3: CASSSTGRLSNQPQHF; DNA: TGTGCCAGCAGTTCGACAGGGAGGCTTAGCAATCAGCCCCAGCATTTT
V: TRBV7-9; D: TRBD2; J: TRBJ2-7; size: -; CDR3: CASSLIAGVNEQYF; DNA: TGTGCCAGCAGCTTAATAGCGGGAGTCAACGAGCAGTACTTC
V: TRBV27; D: TRBD1; J: TRBJ2-1; size: few; CDR3: CASSSGTGYGSEQFF; DNA: TGTGCCAGCAGCTCCGGGACAGGGTACGGCAGTGAGCAGTTCTTC
V: TRBV4-3; D: -; J: TRBJ2-3; size: -; CDR3: CASSHANTDTQYF; DNA: TGCGCCAGCAGCCATGCTAACACAGATACGCAGTATTTT
V: TRBV28; D: -; J: TRBJ2-1; size: -; CDR3: CASTDPPDFGRNEQFF; DNA: TGTGCCAGCACCGACCCCCCGGACTTTGGTCGCAATGAGCAGTTCTTC
V: TRBV12-3/TRBV12-4; D: -; J: TRBJ2-1; size: -; CDR3: CASSWTAANEQFF; DNA: TGTGCCAGCAGTTGGACAGCAGCTAATGAGCAGTTCTTC
V: TRBV7-2; D: -; J: TRBJ1-1; size: -; CDR3: CASSLRDRYYTEAFF; DNA: TGTGCCAGCAGCTTACGTGACAGATACTACACTGAAGCTTTCTTT
V: TRBV7-9; D: TRBD2; J: TRBJ2-3; size: -; CDR3: CASRAGTITDTQYF; DNA: TGTGCCAGCAGGGCCGGGACTATCACAGATACGCAGTATTTT
V: TRBV28; D: -; J: TRBJ2-3; size: once; CDR3: CASRPSGMSSDTQYF; DNA: TGTGCCAGCAGGCCCTCAGGGATGTCATCGGATACGCAGTATTTT
V: TRBV11-2; D: -; J: TRBJ2-5; size: -; CDR3: CASSLYRGQETQYF; DNA: TGTGCCAGCAGCTTATATCGAGGCCAAGAGACCCAGTACTTC
V: TRBV18; D: -; J: TRBJ1-5; size: -; CDR3: CASSPPGANQPQHF; DNA: TGTGCCAGCTCACCACCAGGGGCAAATCAGCCCCAGCATTTT
V: TRBV5-1; D: TRBD1; J: TRBJ2-5; size: once; CDR3: CASSPDRGRETQYF; DNA: TGCGCCAGCAGCCCGGATAGGGGGCGCGAGACCCAGTACTTC
V: TRBV3-1/TRBV3-2; D: TRBD1; J: TRBJ1-2; size: few; CDR3: CASSPRDREDYGYTF; DNA: TGTGCCAGCAGCCCCCGGGACAGGGAGGACTATGGCTACACCTTC
V: TRBV11-3; D: -; J: TRBJ1-1; size: -; CDR3: CASSSKAGTEAFF; DNA: TGTGCCAGCAGCTCAAAGGCGGGGACTGAAGCTTTCTTT
V: TRBV21-1; D: -; J: TRBJ2-1; size: -; CDR3: CASSKVPSGNEQFF; DNA: TGTGCCAGCAGCAAAGTTCCTAGCGGCAATGAGCAGTTCTTC
V: TRBV5-5; D: TRBD1; J: TRBJ1-5; size: once; CDR3: CASSAWTGLGSNQPQHF; DNA: TGTGCCAGCAGCGCCTGGACAGGGTTAGGAAGCAATCAGCCCCAGCATTTT
V: TRBV19; D: TRBD1; J: TRBJ1-1; size: -; CDR3: CASSITGVATEAFF; DNA: TGTGCCAGTAGTATTACAGGGGTTGCCACTGAAGCTTTCTTT